These T cell receptor beta chains were read from a single sample in a study of blood T cell repertoires in COVID-19. Repertoires were generated with immunoSEQ multiplex PCR, while TCRdb's copy carries only in-frame clones and drops some. There are approximately 68,000 clones in the sample; 65% to 90% occur only once, and roughly a tenth lies in the top ten. Sequencing input: peripheral blood. All receptors come from a man between 65 and 85 years old with active or convalescent COVID-19. CDR3s include the opening cysteine and the closing phenylalanine or tryptophan. A D gene is named only where the DNA matches it firmly. Clone size, where shown, is once, few, many, or a class for clones that have expanded.

D,size,J,V,DNA,CDR3
NA,NA,TRBJ1-5,TRBV28,TGTGCCAGCAGCCAACGACAGTACTATCAGCCCCAGCATTTT,CASSQRQYYQPQHF
NA,once,TRBJ2-7,TRBV7-9,TGTGCCAGCAGCCCAAGGACACTCGCCTACGAGCAGTACTTC,CASSPRTLAYEQYF
TRBD2,NA,TRBJ2-2,TRBV28,TGTGCCTGGGGCACTAGCGGGCCTACCGGGGAGCTGTTTTTT,CAWGTSGPTGELFF
TRBD1,few,TRBJ1-5,TRBV7-2,TGTGCCAGCAGCTTTAGCCGGACAGGTCAGCCCCAGCATTTT,CASSFSRTGQPQHF
TRBD1,NA,TRBJ2-5,TRBV7-2,TGTGCCAGCAGCCAATACCCCCGGACAGGGACCCAAGAGACCCAGTACTTC,CASSQYPRTGTQETQYF
TRBD2,NA,TRBJ2-7,TRBV6-5,TGTGCCAGCAGTTACTCCTCGGCTAGCGGGATATACGAGCAGTACTTC,CASSYSSASGIYEQYF
NA,NA,TRBJ1-5,TRBV2,TGTGCCAGCAGTGAAGGGGGTAGCGGGCCCCAGCATTTT,CASSEGGSGPQHF
NA,NA,TRBJ1-1,TRBV2,TGTGCCAGCAGTGGACAGCCGAACACTGAAGCTTTCTTT,CASSGQPNTEAFF
NA,few,TRBJ2-7,TRBV11-2,TGTGCCAGCAGCTTAGGGCCCGGGATTGCCTACGAGCAGTACTTC,CASSLGPGIAYEQYF
TRBD1,once,TRBJ1-2,TRBV28,TGTGCCAGCAGTCCGGGGACAGGGTCCCCTTGCTATGGCTACACCTTC,CASSPGTGSPCYGYTF
NA,NA,TRBJ1-1,TRBV7-9,TGTGCCAGCAGCTTATATAACGGGAACACTGAAGCTTTCTTT,CASSLYNGNTEAFF
NA,NA,TRBJ2-7,TRBV6-5,TGTGCCAGCAGCCAGGGACAAGGATCCTACGAGCAGTACTTC,CASSQGQGSYEQYF
NA,NA,TRBJ2-7,TRBV27,TGTGCCAGCAGTTCCTCCGGGACTTCACCCTACGAGCAGTACTTC,CASSSSGTSPYEQYF
NA,NA,TRBJ2-2,TRBV3-1/TRBV3-2,TGTGCCAGCAGCCATGGAGGGAGAGACACCGGGGAGCTGTTTTTT,CASSHGGRDTGELFF
NA,NA,TRBJ2-5,TRBV5-1,TGCGCCAGCAGATTCGGTTCGTTACAAGAGACCCAGTACTTC,CASRFGSLQETQYF
NA,once,TRBJ1-6,TRBV30,TGTGCCTGGAGTGCGGGTACCGGAATCAATTCACCCCTCCACTTT,CAWSAGTGINSPLHF
TRBD1,once,TRBJ1-4,TRBV28,TGTGCCAGCAGTATCGTACAGGGGCGAGAAAAACTGTTTTTT,CASSIVQGREKLFF
NA,NA,TRBJ2-7,TRBV7-2,TGTGCCAGCGCGGTTAACTACGAGCAGTACTTC,CASAVNYEQYF
NA,NA,TRBJ1-1,TRBV11-2,TGTGCCAGCAGACAGGGAGTCCTCACTGAAGCTTTCTTT,CASRQGVLTEAFF
NA,NA,TRBJ2-7,TRBV7-2,TGTGCCAGCAGTCGCCGACAGGTCTCCTACGAGCAGTACTTC,CASSRRQVSYEQYF
NA,NA,TRBJ2-7,TRBV14,TGTGCCAGCAGCCGGCAGGTAAAGGCCGAAGAGCAGTACTTC,CASSRQVKAEEQYF
NA,NA,TRBJ2-1,TRBV5-1,TGCGCCAGCAGCCCGGGACTCGACAATGAGCAGTTCTTC,CASSPGLDNEQFF